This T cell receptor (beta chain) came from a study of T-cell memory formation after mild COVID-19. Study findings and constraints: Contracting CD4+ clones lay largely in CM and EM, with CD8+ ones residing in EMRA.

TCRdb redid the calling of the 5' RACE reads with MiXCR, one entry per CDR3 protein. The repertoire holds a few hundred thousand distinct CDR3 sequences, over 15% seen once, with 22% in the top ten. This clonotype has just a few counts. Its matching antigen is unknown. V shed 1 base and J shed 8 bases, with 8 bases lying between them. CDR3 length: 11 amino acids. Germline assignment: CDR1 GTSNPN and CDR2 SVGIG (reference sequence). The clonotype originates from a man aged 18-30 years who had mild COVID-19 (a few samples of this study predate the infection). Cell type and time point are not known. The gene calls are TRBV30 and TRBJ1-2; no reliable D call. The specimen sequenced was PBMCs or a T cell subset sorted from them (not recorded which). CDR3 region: CAWSGGGGYTF. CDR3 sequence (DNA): TGTGCCTGGAGTGGAGGAGGAGGCTACACCTTC.